Included here is one T cell receptor (beta chain) sequence, with context. The J segment lost 2 bases and the V segment lost 5 bases, leaving 3 bases of the junction unmatched. Germline V lookup: CDR1 SGHAT, CDR2 FQNNGV. There are 15 residues in the CDR3. Amplification used 60 Vbeta primers and 13 Jbeta primers. Sequenced by immunoSEQ multiplex PCR; TCRdb stores in-frame clones only, minus some. This table has over 150,000 clones, around 69% appearing once. These data originate in a study of cytomegalovirus exposure and HLA in healthy donors. Source material: PBMCs. The J gene is TRBJ2-1, the V gene TRBV11-2; TRBD2 aligns across 10 bases. The sequence was collected from a woman in her twenties or thirties in good health and CMV-seronegative. CDR3 bases: TGTGCCAGCAGCGGACTAGCGGAAGCCTACAATGAGCAGTTCTTC. Translation: CASSGLAEAYNEQFF.